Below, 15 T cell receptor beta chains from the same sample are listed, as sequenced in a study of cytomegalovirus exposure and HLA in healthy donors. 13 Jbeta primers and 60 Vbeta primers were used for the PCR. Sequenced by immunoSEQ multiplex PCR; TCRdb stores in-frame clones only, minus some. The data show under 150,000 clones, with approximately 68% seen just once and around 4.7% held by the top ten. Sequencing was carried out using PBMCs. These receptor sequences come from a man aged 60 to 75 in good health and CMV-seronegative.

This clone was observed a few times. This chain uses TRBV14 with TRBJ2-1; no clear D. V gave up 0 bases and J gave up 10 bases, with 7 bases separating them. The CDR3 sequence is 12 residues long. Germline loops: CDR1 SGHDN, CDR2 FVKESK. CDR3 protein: CASSQDFTEQFF. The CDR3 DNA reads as TGTGCCAGCAGCCAAGATTTCACAGAGCAGTTCTTC.

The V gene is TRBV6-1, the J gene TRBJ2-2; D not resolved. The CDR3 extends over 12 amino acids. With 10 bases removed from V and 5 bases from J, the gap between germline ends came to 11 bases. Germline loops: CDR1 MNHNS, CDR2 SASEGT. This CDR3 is CAILSLTGELFF. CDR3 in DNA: TGTGCCATCTTGTCCTTGACCGGGGAGCTGTTTTTT.

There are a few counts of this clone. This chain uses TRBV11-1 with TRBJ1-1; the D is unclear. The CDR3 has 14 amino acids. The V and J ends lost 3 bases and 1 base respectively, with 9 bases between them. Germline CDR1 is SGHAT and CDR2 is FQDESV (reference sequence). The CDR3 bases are TGTGCCAGCAGCTTTCAGGTCCCGAACACTGAAGCTTTCTTT. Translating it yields CASSFQVPNTEAFF.

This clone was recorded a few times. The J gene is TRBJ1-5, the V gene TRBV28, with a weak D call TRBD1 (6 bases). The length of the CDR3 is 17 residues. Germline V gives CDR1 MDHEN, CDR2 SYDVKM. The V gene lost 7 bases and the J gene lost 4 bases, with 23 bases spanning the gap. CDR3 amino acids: CASTSWTDRSRNQPQHF. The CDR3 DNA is TGTGCCAGCACATCCTGGACAGACCGATCTCGTAATCAGCCCCAGCATTTT. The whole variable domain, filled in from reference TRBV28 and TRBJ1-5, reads DVKVTQSSRYLVKRTGEKVFLECVQDMDHENMFWYRQDPGLGLRLIYFSYDVKMKEKGDIPEGYSVSREKKERFSLILESASTNQTSMYLCASTSWTDRSRNQPQHFGDGTRLSIL.

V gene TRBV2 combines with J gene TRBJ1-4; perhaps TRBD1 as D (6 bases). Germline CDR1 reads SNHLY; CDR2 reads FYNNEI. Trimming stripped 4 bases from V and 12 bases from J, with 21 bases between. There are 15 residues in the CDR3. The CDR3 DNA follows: TGTGCCAGCAGTGCCCTGCGACAGGACAGCCTGGAACTGTTTTTT. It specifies CASSALRQDSLELFF.

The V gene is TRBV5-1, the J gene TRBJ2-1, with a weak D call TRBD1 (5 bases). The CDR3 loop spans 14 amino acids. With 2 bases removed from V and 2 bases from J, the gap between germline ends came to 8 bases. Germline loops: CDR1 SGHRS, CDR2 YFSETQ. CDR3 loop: CASSFPGTYNEQFF. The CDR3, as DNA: TGCGCCAGCAGCTTTCCAGGGACCTACAATGAGCAGTTCTTC.

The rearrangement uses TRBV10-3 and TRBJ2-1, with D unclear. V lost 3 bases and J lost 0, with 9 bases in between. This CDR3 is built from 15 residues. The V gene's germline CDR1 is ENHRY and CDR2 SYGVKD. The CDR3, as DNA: TGTGCCATCAGTGAAGGAGAAAACTCCTACAATGAGCAGTTCTTC. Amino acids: CAISEGENSYNEQFF.

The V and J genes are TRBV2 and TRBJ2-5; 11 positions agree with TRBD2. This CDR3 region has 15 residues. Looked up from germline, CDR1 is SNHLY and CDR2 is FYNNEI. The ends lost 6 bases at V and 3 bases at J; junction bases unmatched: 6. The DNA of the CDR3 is TGTGCCAGCAGACCCCTGGGACTAGCGGAAGAGACCCAGTACTTC. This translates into CASRPLGLAEETQYF.

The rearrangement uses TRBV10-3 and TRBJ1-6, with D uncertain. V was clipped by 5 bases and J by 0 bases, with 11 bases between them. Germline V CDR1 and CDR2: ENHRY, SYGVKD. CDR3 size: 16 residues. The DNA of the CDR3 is TGTGCCATCAGTTTAGAGATGAGCTCCTATAATTCACCCCTCCACTTT. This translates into CAISLEMSSYNSPLHF.

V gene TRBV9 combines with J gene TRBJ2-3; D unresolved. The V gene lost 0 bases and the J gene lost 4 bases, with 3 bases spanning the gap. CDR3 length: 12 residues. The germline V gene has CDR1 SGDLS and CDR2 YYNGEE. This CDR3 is CASSVAADTQYF. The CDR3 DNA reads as TGTGCCAGCAGCGTAGCGGCAGATACGCAGTATTTT.

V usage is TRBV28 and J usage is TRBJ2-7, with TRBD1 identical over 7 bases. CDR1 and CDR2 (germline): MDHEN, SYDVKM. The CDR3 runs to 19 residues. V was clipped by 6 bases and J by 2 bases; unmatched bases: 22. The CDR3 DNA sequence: TGTGCCAGCAGCTTAGCCGTTAAGACCGGGACAGTGGGGCCCTACGAGCAGTACTTC. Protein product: CASSLAVKTGTVGPYEQYF.

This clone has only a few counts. CDR3 coding DNA: TGTGCCAGCAGCTTGGACAGGGGGGTTGAAAAACTGTTTTTT. This encodes CASSLDRGVEKLFF. This sequence joins TRBV5-4 and TRBJ1-4; 8 bases agree with TRBD1. The CDR3 has 14 residues. In germline, CDR1 is SGHNT, CDR2 YYREEE (reference sequence). V shed 0 bases, J shed 7 bases, and the junction held 2 bases outside the gene matches.

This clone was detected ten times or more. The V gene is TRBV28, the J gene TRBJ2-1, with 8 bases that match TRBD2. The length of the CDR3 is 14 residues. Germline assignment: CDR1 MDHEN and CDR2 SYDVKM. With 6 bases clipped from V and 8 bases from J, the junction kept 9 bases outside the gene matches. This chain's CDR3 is CASRGEREIYEQFF. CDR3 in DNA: TGTGCCAGCAGGGGGGAGCGGGAGATTTATGAGCAGTTCTTC.

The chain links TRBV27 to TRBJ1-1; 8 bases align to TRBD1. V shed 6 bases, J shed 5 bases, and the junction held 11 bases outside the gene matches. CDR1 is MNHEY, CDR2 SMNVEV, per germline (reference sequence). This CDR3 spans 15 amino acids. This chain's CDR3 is CASRYLRGRETEAFF. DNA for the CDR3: TGTGCCAGCAGATACCTCAGGGGGCGAGAGACTGAAGCTTTCTTT.

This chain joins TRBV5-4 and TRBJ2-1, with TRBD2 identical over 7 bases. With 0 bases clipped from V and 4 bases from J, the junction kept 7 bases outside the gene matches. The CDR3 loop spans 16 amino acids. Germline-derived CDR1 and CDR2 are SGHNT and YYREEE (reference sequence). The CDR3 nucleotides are TGTGCCAGCAGCTTGGGGGGCCTAGCGGATTACAATGAGCAGTTCTTC. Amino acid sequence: CASSLGGLADYNEQFF.